This note documents a single T cell receptor beta chain sequence. Donors were healthy HIV-negative adults without recently reported acute infections or vaccinations. The protocol was immunoSEQ multiplex PCR, while the TCRdb copy is restricted to in-frame clones and leaves out a portion. Among 850,000 to 1,100,000 clones listed, 77% were seen once. This sample was included in a study of shared clonotypes between healthy human individuals. At the level of the study: In total, the donors were two women and a few men aged 18 to 49.

Per the germline V gene, CDR1 is SGHAT and CDR2 is FQNNGV. The CDR3 is made up of 15 amino acids. V lost 1 base, J lost 4 bases, and 13 bases lay in between. Sequencing input: memory CD4+ T cells from PBMCs. Subset given: CD45RA-negative fraction. V and J are TRBV11-2 and TRBJ2-5; D unresolved. The receptor comes from a man aged 18 to 29 in good health. Some clones in this sample may be carry-over from other donors' samples. The CDR3 reads CASSLGIRVRETQYF. The CDR3 DNA reads TGTGCCAGCAGCTTAGGAATTCGGGTAAGAGAGACCCAGTACTTC. Complete variable domain (other parts from reference TRBV11-2 and TRBJ2-5): EAGVAQSPRYKIIEKRQSVAFWCNPISGHATLYWYQQILGQGPKLLIQFQNNGVVDDSQLPKDRFSAERLKGVDSTLKIQPAKLEDSAVYLCASSLGIRVRETQYFGPGTRLLVL.